The entry below describes one T cell receptor (beta chain). After removal of 5 bases from V and 7 bases from J, the junction contained 13 bases not matched to a gene. The CDR3 runs to 15 residues. From germline, CDR1 is SEHNR and CDR2 FQNEAQ (reference sequence). TCRdb's table, derived via immunoSEQ multiplex PCR, lists solely in-frame clones and lacks some. The repertoire holds around 82,000 clones, with around 84% as singletons. These data originate in a study of radiotherapy plus CTLA-4 blockade in lung cancer. This chain uses TRBV7-9 with TRBJ1-1; 7 positions match TRBD1. The specimen comprised peripheral blood, sampled from a patient treated with radiotherapy plus ipilimumab. This TCR was recovered from a human donor with non-small cell lung cancer that progressed on radiotherapy plus ipilimumab. CDR3: CASSPQGRGAVEAFF. CDR3 sequence (DNA): TGTGCCAGCAGCCCACAGGGGAGGGGGGCGGTTGAAGCTTTCTTT.